This T cell receptor (beta chain) originates from a study of blood T cell repertoires in COVID-19 (TCRdb year 2020). As for the study more broadly: Samples from collaborators originated in the United States, Italy and Spain and spanned both the acute and convalescent phases of COVID-19. Nearly every sample came with metadata listing a de-identified subject ID, COVID-19 status, age in years and sex. The repertoires were released in a freely available public database meant as a resource for research on the immune response to SARS-CoV-2. Samples were obtained from the ongoing ImmuneRACE study (first 160 participants) and from over 1,000 subjects provided by 6 global collaborators. Where HLA class I and class II types were available, the types were taken from metadata supplied by the sample provider, not from assay-based typing. The dataset comprised deeply sampled blood TCRbeta repertoires from subjects exposed to, actively infected with, or recovered from COVID-19. The material from the prospective study consisted of cDNA or gDNA derived from T cells, B-cell-depleted T cells, or PBMCs.

V is reduced by 3 bases and J by 6 bases, leaving a spacing of 20 bases between them. The germline V gene (reference sequence) supplies CDR1 SEHNR and CDR2 FQNEAQ. The CDR3 holds 16 amino acids from the cysteine to the phenylalanine. The CDR3 DNA has 48 bases and is translated from base 1. A remark on this clone: The antigen it recognizes is unknown. No much larger clone is present one base from it, and per-base qualities are unavailable.

TCRbeta CDR3 regions were amplified from genomic DNA by means of the immunoSEQ Assay, a bias-controlled multiplex PCR. On the authors' methods: The number of nucleated cells in each sample was estimated by amplification of reference gene primers within the assay. Sequence reads were collapsed and filtered to measure the absolute abundance of every unique TCRbeta CDR3 rearrangement. For each sample, productive Simpson clonality was calculated by taking the square root of Simpson's diversity index across productive rearrangements. TCRdb took over this immuneACCESS table, retaining in-frame rearrangements with V and J assigned. Such tables are incomplete; in checked studies, under half of the missing clones stem from an unresolved V gene, and the remainder is unexplained. V and J calls and clone size come straight from that table; D and trimming were deduced from the DNA. The sample table holds a few hundred thousand clones, of which approximately 85% were seen once. Together, the top ten hold more than 4% of the sample.

Participants in the prospective study were enrolled through a virtual design, were aged about 18 to 100 years, and lived in fewer than 30 United States geographic areas. In the prospective study, participants were assigned to cohorts based on the clinical history participants reported in a screening survey and a study questionnaire. Recovered participants in ImmuneRACE Cohort 3 were defined as having two consecutive negative NP/OP PCR tests, clearance from a healthcare professional, or resolution of symptoms. Mobile phlebotomists in the prospective study collected whole blood, serum and a nasopharyngeal or oropharyngeal swab from every participant. Additional blood draws and questionnaires over an approximately two-month period could optionally be provided by prospective study participants. Before DNA extraction, blood samples from the prospective study were shipped at room temperature or frozen.

The study at large found these results: The amount of clinical and demographic metadata varied by source and participant and was provided uncurated.

The chain is assembled from TRBV7-9 and TRBJ1-2, with TRBD1 as a weak D call on 6 bases. This receptor was obtained from a woman in her twenties or thirties who had recovered from COVID-19. Source material: PBMCs or T cells enriched from blood (not recorded which). CDR3 reads: CASSFSDSASRNGYTF. The nucleotides are TGTGCCAGCAGCTTCTCGGACAGTGCGTCTAGAAATGGCTACACCTTC.